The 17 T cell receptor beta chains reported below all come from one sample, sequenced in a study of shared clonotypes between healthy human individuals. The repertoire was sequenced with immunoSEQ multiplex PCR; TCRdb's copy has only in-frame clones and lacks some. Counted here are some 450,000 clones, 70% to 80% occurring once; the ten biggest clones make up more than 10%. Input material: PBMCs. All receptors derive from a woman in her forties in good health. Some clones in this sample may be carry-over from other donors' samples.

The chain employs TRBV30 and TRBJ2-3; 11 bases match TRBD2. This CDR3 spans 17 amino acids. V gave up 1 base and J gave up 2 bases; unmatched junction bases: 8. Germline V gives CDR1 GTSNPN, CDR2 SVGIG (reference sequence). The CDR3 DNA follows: TGTGCCTGGAGTGCCCAGTATAGCGGGAGGGCCACAGATACGCAGTATTTT. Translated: CAWSAQYSGRATDTQYF.

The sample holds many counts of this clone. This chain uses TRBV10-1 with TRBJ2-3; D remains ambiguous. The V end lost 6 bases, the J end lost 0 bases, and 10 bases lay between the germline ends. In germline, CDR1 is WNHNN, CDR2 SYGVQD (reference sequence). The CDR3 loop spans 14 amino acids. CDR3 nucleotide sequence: TGCGCCAGCAGCGGGCCTTTTAGCACAGATACGCAGTATTTT. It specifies CASSGPFSTDTQYF.

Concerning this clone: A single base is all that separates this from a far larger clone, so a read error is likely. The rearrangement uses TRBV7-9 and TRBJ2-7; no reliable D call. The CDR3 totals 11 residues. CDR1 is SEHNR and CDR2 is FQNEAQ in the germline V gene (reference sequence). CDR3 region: CAGSLVDEQYF. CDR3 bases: TGTGCCGGCAGCTTAGTTGACGAGCAGTACTTC.

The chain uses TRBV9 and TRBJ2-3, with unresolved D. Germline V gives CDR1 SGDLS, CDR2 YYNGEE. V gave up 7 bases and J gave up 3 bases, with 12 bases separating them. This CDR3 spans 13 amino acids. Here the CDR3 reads CASGRAGTDTQYF. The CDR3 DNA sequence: TGTGCCAGCGGTCGGGCCGGTACAGATACGCAGTATTTT.

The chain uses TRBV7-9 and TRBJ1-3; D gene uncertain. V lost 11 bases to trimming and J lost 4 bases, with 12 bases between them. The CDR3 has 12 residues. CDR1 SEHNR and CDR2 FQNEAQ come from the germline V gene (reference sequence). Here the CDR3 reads CAGLGSGNTIYF. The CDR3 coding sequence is TGTGCCGGCCTCGGTTCGGGAAACACCATATATTTT.

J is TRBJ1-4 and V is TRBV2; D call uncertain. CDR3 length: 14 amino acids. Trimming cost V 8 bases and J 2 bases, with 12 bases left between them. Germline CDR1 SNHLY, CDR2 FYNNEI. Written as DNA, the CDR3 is TGTGCCAGCCGCGGGAGGGTGACTAATGAAAAACTGTTTTTT. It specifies CASRGRVTNEKLFF.

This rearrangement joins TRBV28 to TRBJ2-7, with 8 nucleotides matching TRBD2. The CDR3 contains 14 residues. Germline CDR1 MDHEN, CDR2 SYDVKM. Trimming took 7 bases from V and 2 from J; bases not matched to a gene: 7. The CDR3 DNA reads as TGTGCCAGCACCCGGGGGGGGGCCACCTACGAGCAGTACTTC. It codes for CASTRGGATYEQYF. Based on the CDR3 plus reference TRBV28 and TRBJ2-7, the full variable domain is DVKVTQSSRYLVKRTGEKVFLECVQDMDHENMFWYRQDPGLGLRLIYFSYDVKMKEKGDIPEGYSVSREKKERFSLILESASTNQTSMYLCASTRGGATYEQYFGPGTRLTVT.

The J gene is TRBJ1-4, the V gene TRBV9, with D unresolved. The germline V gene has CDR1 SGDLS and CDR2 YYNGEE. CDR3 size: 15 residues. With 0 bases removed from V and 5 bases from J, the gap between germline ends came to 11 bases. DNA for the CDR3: TGTGCCAGCAGCGTAGCTGACATTCCCAATGAAAAACTGTTTTTT. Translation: CASSVADIPNEKLFF.

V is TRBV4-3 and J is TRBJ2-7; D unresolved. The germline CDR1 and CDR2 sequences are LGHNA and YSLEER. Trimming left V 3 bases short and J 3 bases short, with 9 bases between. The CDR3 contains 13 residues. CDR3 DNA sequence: TGCGCCAGCAGCCAGCTTGACAACTACGAGCAGTACTTC. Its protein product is CASSQLDNYEQYF.

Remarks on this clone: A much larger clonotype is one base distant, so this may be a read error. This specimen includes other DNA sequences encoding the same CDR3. This CDR3 reads CASSLGGTGELFF. The CDR3 DNA reads as TGTGCCAGCAGCTTAGGGGGCACCGGGGAGCTGTTTTTT. This chain connects TRBV13 to TRBJ2-2; D is unresolved. Trimming shortened V by 0 bases and J by 4 bases, and 3 bases separated the two germline ends. CDR1 and CDR2 from the germline V gene are PRHDT and FYEKMQ (reference sequence). The CDR3 runs to 13 residues.

This chain's CDR3 is CASSKQSGQGVNTGELFF. The CDR3 bases are TGTGCCAGCAGCAAGCAATCGGGACAGGGGGTTAACACCGGGGAGCTGTTTTTT. This chain connects TRBV7-3 to TRBJ2-2; 11 bases fit TRBD1. The CDR3 extends over 18 amino acids. CDR1 is SGHTA and CDR2 is FQGTGA in the germline V gene. J gave up 2 bases and V 5 bases, and 10 bases lay outside the gene matches.

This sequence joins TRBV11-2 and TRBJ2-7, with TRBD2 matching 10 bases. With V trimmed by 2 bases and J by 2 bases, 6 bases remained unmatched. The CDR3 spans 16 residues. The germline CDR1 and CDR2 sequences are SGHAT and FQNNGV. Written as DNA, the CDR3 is TGTGCCAGCAGCTTATCCGTAGCGGGAGGCACCTACGAGCAGTACTTC. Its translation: CASSLSVAGGTYEQYF. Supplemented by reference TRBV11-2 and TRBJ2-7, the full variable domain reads EAGVAQSPRYKIIEKRQSVAFWCNPISGHATLYWYQQILGQGPKLLIQFQNNGVVDDSQLPKDRFSAERLKGVDSTLKIQPAKLEDSAVYLCASSLSVAGGTYEQYFGPGTRLTVT.

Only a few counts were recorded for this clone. CDR3 region: CASSFGTQDTDTQYF. DNA of the CDR3: TGTGCCAGCAGCTTCGGGACACAGGACACAGATACGCAGTATTTT. This chain joins TRBV7-2 and TRBJ2-3; tentative D call: TRBD1 (6 bases). Germline V gene lookup returns CDR1 SGHTA and CDR2 FQGNSA. The CDR3 spans 15 residues. Deletions cut 3 bases from V and 2 bases from J, with 12 bases between.

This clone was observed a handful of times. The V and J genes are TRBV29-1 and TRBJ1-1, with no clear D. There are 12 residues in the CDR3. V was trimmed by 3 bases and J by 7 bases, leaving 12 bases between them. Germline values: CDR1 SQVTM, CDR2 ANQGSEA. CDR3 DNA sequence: TGCAGCGTTGATGGGCCGGGTAATGAAGCTTTCTTT. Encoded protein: CSVDGPGNEAFF.

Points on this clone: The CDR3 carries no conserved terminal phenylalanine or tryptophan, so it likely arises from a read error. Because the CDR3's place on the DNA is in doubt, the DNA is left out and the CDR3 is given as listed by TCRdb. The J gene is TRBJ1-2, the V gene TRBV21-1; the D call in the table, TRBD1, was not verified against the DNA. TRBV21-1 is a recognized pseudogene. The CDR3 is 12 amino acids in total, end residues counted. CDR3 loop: CASSMQQGAAGY.

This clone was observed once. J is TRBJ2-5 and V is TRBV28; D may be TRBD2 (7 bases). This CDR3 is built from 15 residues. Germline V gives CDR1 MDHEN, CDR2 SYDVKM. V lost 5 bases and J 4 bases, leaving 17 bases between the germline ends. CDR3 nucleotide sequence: TGTGCCAGCAGTGACTTGCAGGGGAGGGCAGAGACCCAGTACTTC. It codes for CASSDLQGRAETQYF.

In DNA, the CDR3 is TGTGCCAGCCAGACAGTTAACTATGGCTACACCTTC. It translates to CASQTVNYGYTF. This rearrangement joins TRBV6-6 to TRBJ1-2; TRBD1 is a possible D gene (5 bases). The V gene lost 8 bases and the J gene lost 1 base, with 8 bases spanning the gap. This CDR3 is built from 12 residues. The germline CDR1 and CDR2 sequences are MNHNY and SVGAGI (reference sequence).